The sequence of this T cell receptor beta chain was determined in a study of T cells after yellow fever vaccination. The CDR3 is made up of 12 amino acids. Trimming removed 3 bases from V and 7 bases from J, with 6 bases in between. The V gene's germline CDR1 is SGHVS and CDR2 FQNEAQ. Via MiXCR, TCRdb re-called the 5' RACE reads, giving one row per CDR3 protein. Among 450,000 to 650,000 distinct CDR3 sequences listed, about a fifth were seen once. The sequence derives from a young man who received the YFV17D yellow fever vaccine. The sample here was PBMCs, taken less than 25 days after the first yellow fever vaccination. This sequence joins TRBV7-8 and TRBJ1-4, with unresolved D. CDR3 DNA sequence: TGTGCCAGCAGCTTGACGGCTGAAAAACTGTTTTTT. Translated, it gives CASSLTAEKLFF.